A single sample gave rise to the 27 T cell receptor beta chains below, sequenced in a study of cytomegalovirus exposure and HLA in healthy donors. The PCR contained 60 Vbeta and 13 Jbeta primers. Assay used: immunoSEQ multiplex PCR; TCRdb lists only in-frame clones, some missing. The table has about 130,000 clones, just under 75% seen once. Sequencing used PBMCs. The receptors here all came from a man aged 35 to 55 in good health and CMV-seropositive.

This clone occurred a few times. The V and J genes are TRBV27 and TRBJ2-7; 7 bases map to TRBD2. The CDR3 sequence is 16 residues long. CDR1 is MNHEY, CDR2 SMNVEV, per germline (reference sequence). Trimming cost V 2 bases and J 5 bases; bases outside gene matches: 12. The DNA for the CDR3 is TGTGCCAGCAGTTTACGTTACGGCAGGGAGGGCCACGAGCAGTACTTC. It translates to CASSLRYGREGHEQYF.

The CDR3 here is CASSTSGGSYGYTF. The CDR3 bases are TGTGCCAGCAGCACATCAGGGGGCAGCTATGGCTACACCTTC. The genes are TRBV2 and TRBJ1-2, with TRBD1 identical over 8 bases. After removal of 6 bases from V and 4 bases from J, the junction contained 7 bases not matched to a gene. The CDR3 runs 14 residues. Germline loops: CDR1 SNHLY, CDR2 FYNNEI.

This clone was seen only a few times. V usage is TRBV7-8 and J usage is TRBJ1-3; weak D call: TRBD1 (6 bases). CDR1 is SGHVS and CDR2 is FQNEAQ in the germline V gene. V lost 5 bases and J lost 0, with 11 bases in between. CDR3 length: 15 amino acids. In nucleotides, the CDR3 is TGTGCCAGCAGCCGCGGACAGAACTCTGGAAACACCATATATTTT. It specifies CASSRGQNSGNTIYF. The full variable domain, rest sourced from reference TRBV7-8 and TRBJ1-3, is GAGVSQSPRYKVAKRGQDVALRCDPISGHVSLFWYQQALGQGPEFLTYFQNEAQLDKSGLPSDRFFAERPEGSVSTLKIQRTQQEDSAVYLCASSRGQNSGNTIYFGEGSWLTVV.

This chain connects TRBV21-1 to TRBJ2-3; TRBD1, the table's D call, was not compared with the DNA. TRBV21-1 is a documented pseudogene. CDR3 length: 17 amino acids. CDR3 sequence reads: CASSKVTDRGVRDTQYF. The CDR3 coding sequence is TGTGCCAGCAGCAAAGTTACGGACAGGGGGGTAAGGGATACGCAGTATTTT.

The chain is built from TRBV5-5 and TRBJ2-3; 11 bases match TRBD2. CDR3 length: 15 residues. Losses at the gene ends were 4 bases for V and 6 bases for J; bases not matched to a gene: 7. Germline V gene sequence: CDR1 SGHKS, CDR2 YYEKEE (reference sequence). CDR3 sequence (DNA): TGTGCCAGCAGCCCTCTAGCGGGGGGTCAGGATACGCAGTATTTT. Its protein product is CASSPLAGGQDTQYF.

The genes are TRBV30 and TRBJ1-5, with D perhaps TRBD1 (6 bases). V lost 2 bases and J lost 3, with 11 bases in between. The germline CDR1 and CDR2 sequences are GTSNPN and SVGIG (reference sequence). This CDR3 has 14 amino acids. The CDR3: CAWSTGQNNQPQHF. The CDR3 nucleotides are TGTGCCTGGAGTACCGGACAGAACAATCAGCCCCAGCATTTT. Variable domain in full (rest from reference TRBV30 and TRBJ1-5): SQTIHQWPATLVQPVGSPLSLECTVEGTSNPNLYWYRQAAGRGLQLLFYSVGIGQISSEVPQNLSASRPQDRQFILSSKKLLLSDSGFYLCAWSTGQNNQPQHFGDGTRLSIL.

For the CDR3, the DNA is TGTGCCAGCAGTTTAGACAGGGTCTCGGATACGCAGTATTTT. This sequence encodes CASSLDRVSDTQYF. V is TRBV5-4 and J is TRBJ2-3, with TRBD1 identical over 7 bases. This CDR3 has 14 amino acids. Germline CDR1 is SGHNT and CDR2 is YYREEE (reference sequence). The V and J ends lost 5 bases and 6 bases, in that order; junction bases with no gene match: 9.

This clone was recorded a few times. The CDR3 reads CASSVAPEAQYF. In nucleotides, the CDR3 is TGTGCCAGCAGTGTGGCCCCTGAGGCCCAGTACTTC. V is TRBV6-1 and J is TRBJ2-5; D is uncertain. Trimming stripped 4 bases from V and 9 bases from J, with 12 bases between. The CDR3 covers 12 residues. CDR1 is MNHNS, CDR2 SASEGT, per germline.

The gene calls are TRBV10-3 and TRBJ1-2; D is ambiguous. Germline V gene lookup returns CDR1 ENHRY and CDR2 SYGVKD. The CDR3 sequence is 14 residues long. The V gene lost 6 bases and the J gene lost 6 bases, with 17 bases spanning the gap. The CDR3 here is CAIRDGSMKDGYTF. CDR3 in DNA: TGTGCCATCAGAGACGGGTCAATGAAGGATGGCTACACCTTC.

The chain combines TRBV2 with TRBJ1-5; D may be TRBD1 (5 bases). Germline-derived CDR1 and CDR2 are SNHLY and FYNNEI. CDR3 size: 14 residues. The ends were cut back, 6 bases at V and 0 bases at J, with 9 bases in the middle. CDR3 amino acids: CASRGTYSNQPQHF. CDR3 in DNA: TGTGCCAGCAGGGGGACTTATAGCAATCAGCCCCAGCATTTT.

The chain couples TRBV7-9 to TRBJ2-1; D is possibly TRBD2 (5 bases). The ends were cut back, 7 bases at V and 15 bases at J, with 16 bases in the middle. The CDR3 extends over 11 amino acids. From germline, CDR1 is SEHNR and CDR2 FQNEAQ (reference sequence). The CDR3 protein is CASTPGNPPFF. CDR3 DNA: TGTGCCAGCACCCCCGGGAACCCCCCGTTCTTC.

The count of this clone is one. The chain has TRBV28 and TRBJ1-3; a possible D gene is TRBD1 (6 bases). V lost 6 bases, J lost 1 base, and 13 bases lay in between. The V gene's germline CDR1 is MDHEN and CDR2 SYDVKM. The CDR3 runs 15 residues. The CDR3 loop is CASSILRGSGNTIYF. CDR3 nucleotides: TGTGCCAGCAGCATTTTGAGGGGGTCTGGAAACACCATATATTTT.

This clone was counted only a few times. The chain employs TRBV19 and TRBJ1-2, with TRBD1 as a possible D gene (5 bases). The CDR3 consists of 15 residues. Trimming pared 6 bases from V and 4 bases from J, leaving 18 bases between. Germline V gene data show CDR1 as LNHDA and CDR2 as SQIVND (reference sequence). CDR3 region: CASRIVRGGGYGYTF. The CDR3 nucleotides are TGTGCCAGTAGGATTGTTCGGGGGGGAGGCTATGGCTACACCTTC. Based on the CDR3 plus reference TRBV19 and TRBJ1-2, the full variable domain is DGGITQSPKYLFRKEGQNVTLSCEQNLNHDAMYWYRQDPGQGLRLIYYSQIVNDFQKGDIAEGYSVSREKKESFPLTVTSAQKNPTAFYLCASRIVRGGGYGYTFGSGTRLTVV.

This sequence joins TRBV5-1 and TRBJ2-5; 7 nucleotides agree with TRBD1. Trimming at V came to 2 bases and at J to 5 bases, leaving 3 bases not matched to a gene. Germline values: CDR1 SGHRS, CDR2 YFSETQ. The CDR3 sequence is 13 residues long. CDR3 coding DNA: TGCGCCAGCAGCTTACAGGGGAGTGAGACCCAGTACTTC. It translates to CASSLQGSETQYF.

The V gene is TRBV15, the J gene TRBJ1-4; 8 bases align to TRBD1. Germline V gene lookup returns CDR1 LNHNV and CDR2 YYDKDF (reference sequence). The CDR3 is 14 amino acids. Trimming took 3 bases from V and 7 from J; bases not matched to a gene: 4. The CDR3 DNA follows: TGTGCCACCAGCAGCCAGACAGGGGCTGAAAAACTGTTTTTT. Translation gives CATSSQTGAEKLFF.

The genes are TRBV5-4 and TRBJ2-2; TRBD1 matches 11 bases. The V and J ends lost 3 bases and 4 bases, in that order; junction bases with no gene match: 2. The CDR3 extends over 15 amino acids. Germline lookup yields CDR1 SGHNT and CDR2 YYREEE (reference sequence). DNA for the CDR3: TGTGCCAGCAGCTGGGACAGGGGGGGCACCGGGGAGCTGTTTTTT. Translated, it gives CASSWDRGGTGELFF.

This clone was counted once. The J gene is TRBJ2-3, the V gene TRBV27, with 13 bases aligning to TRBD2. The junction had 11 bases not matched to a gene; V was cut back by 6 bases and J by 2 bases. This CDR3 has 18 residues. Germline loops: CDR1 MNHEY, CDR2 SMNVEV (reference sequence). The CDR3 DNA reads TGTGCCAGCAGACAGACCCCCGGACTAGCGGGGGCCACAGATACGCAGTATTTT. This encodes CASRQTPGLAGATDTQYF.

This clone has only a few counts. This chain links TRBV9 with TRBJ1-1, with D possibly matching TRBD1 (5 bases). Germline V gene lookup returns CDR1 SGDLS and CDR2 YYNGEE. V dropped 4 bases and J dropped 4 bases, with 17 bases sitting between them. The length of the CDR3 is 15 residues. The DNA for the CDR3 is TGTGCCAGCAGCCCCCAAATGGGGGGGACCACTGAAGCTTTCTTT. Translating it yields CASSPQMGGTTEAFF.

V and J are TRBV28 and TRBJ1-1; 10 nucleotides match TRBD1. Germline trimming cut 5 bases from V and 4 bases from J; bases unmatched to any gene: 10. CDR3 length equals 16 residues. Germline CDR1 reads MDHEN; CDR2 reads SYDVKM. The CDR3 coding sequence is TGTGCCAGCAGTCCGGGGGGACAGGGGAGCGGCACTGAAGCTTTCTTT. Protein: CASSPGGQGSGTEAFF.

For this clone: Other DNA sequences from this sample encode an identical CDR3 as well. The chain couples TRBV28 to TRBJ1-1; TRBD1 might be the D (5 bases). The CDR3 consists of 14 residues. V gave up 2 bases and J gave up 1 base, with 8 bases separating them. Germline lookup yields CDR1 MDHEN and CDR2 SYDVKM. In DNA, the CDR3 is TGTGCCAGCAGTTTAGGGGGGGGGAACACTGAAGCTTTCTTT. Translation gives CASSLGGGNTEAFF.

This clone was seen a few times. This sequence joins TRBV2 and TRBJ1-1, with unresolved D. CDR3 size: 13 residues. The ends were cut back, 5 bases at V and 5 bases at J, with 12 bases in the middle. From germline, CDR1 is SNHLY and CDR2 FYNNEI. CDR3: CASSRERGTEAFF. The CDR3 DNA sequence: TGTGCCAGCAGTCGGGAGCGGGGTACTGAAGCTTTCTTT.

CDR3 sequence (DNA): TGTGCCAGCAGCGACAGGGGGTCCCTTCATACGCAGTATTTT. Translated, it gives CASSDRGSLHTQYF. This chain joins TRBV5-6 and TRBJ2-3; 9 bases map to TRBD1. The CDR3 covers 14 residues. CDR1 is SGHDT, CDR2 YYEEEE, per germline. The junction had 7 bases not matched to a gene; V was cut back by 4 bases and J by 7 bases.

The chain carries TRBV30 and TRBJ1-3; 10 bases line up with TRBD1. Germline CDR1 is GTSNPN and CDR2 is SVGIG (reference sequence). J lost 0 bases, V lost 0 bases, and 8 bases had no gene match. The CDR3 spans 18 residues. Here the CDR3 reads CAWSVVDRGLTSGNTIYF. The CDR3 region has the DNA TGTGCCTGGAGTGTTGTAGACAGGGGGCTTACCTCTGGAAACACCATATATTTT.

CDR3 residues: CASSFGGINGYTF. The CDR3 region has the DNA TGTGCCAGCAGCTTCGGGGGGATCAATGGCTACACCTTC. V and J are TRBV13 and TRBJ1-2, with D tentatively TRBD1 (5 bases). The CDR3 contains 13 residues. In germline, CDR1 is PRHDT, CDR2 FYEKMQ (reference sequence). The ends were cut back, 3 bases at V and 6 bases at J, with 11 bases in the middle. The variable domain in full, with the rest retrieved from reference TRBV13 and TRBJ1-2, is AAGVIQSPRHLIKEKRETATLKCYPIPRHDTVYWYQQGPGQDPQFLISFYEKMQSDKGSIPDRFSAQQFSDYHSELNMSSLELGDSALYFCASSFGGINGYTFGSGTRLTVV.

This clone showed up just a few times. The chain employs TRBV7-9 and TRBJ1-2, with D maybe TRBD1 (6 bases). The V gene's germline CDR1 is SEHNR and CDR2 FQNEAQ (reference sequence). V lost 1 base, J lost 4 bases, and 10 bases lay in between. This CDR3 region has 14 residues. The CDR3 loop reads CASSLGGHPYGYTF. CDR3 DNA sequence: TGTGCCAGCAGCTTAGGGGGACACCCCTATGGCTACACCTTC. Full variable domain (rest looked up from reference TRBV7-9 and TRBJ1-2): DTGVSQNPRHKITKRGQNVTFRCDPISEHNRLYWYRQTLGQGPEFLTYFQNEAQLEKSRLLSDRFSAERPKGSFSTLEIQRTEQGDSAMYLCASSLGGHPYGYTFGSGTRLTVV.

In this sample, this clone turned up once. The V gene is TRBV6-5, the J gene TRBJ2-3; weak D call: TRBD2 (5 bases). Germline V lookup: CDR1 MNHEY, CDR2 SVGAGI. The CDR3 sequence is 14 residues long. V was cut by 5 bases and J by 3 bases, with 12 bases left in between. Written as DNA, the CDR3 is TGTGCCAGCAGTCCTACCCGAGGGACAGATACGCAGTATTTT. It yields the protein CASSPTRGTDTQYF.

The chain links TRBV2 to TRBJ2-2; D gene ambiguous. The length of the CDR3 is 17 residues. The germline CDR1 and CDR2 sequences are SNHLY and FYNNEI. V lost 0 bases and J 0 bases, leaving 11 bases between the germline ends. CDR3 region: CASSEAFHISNTGELFF. Written as DNA, the CDR3 is TGTGCCAGCAGTGAAGCATTTCACATTTCGAACACCGGGGAGCTGTTTTTT.